These T cell receptor beta chains were read from a single sample in a study of shared clonotypes between healthy human individuals. Libraries were prepared by immunoSEQ multiplex PCR; TCRdb keeps only in-frame clonotypes and omits some of them. The sample yields approximately 350,000 clones, around 74% seen once. What was sequenced was memory CD4+ T cells sorted from blood. These receptors were collected from a man younger than 40 in good health. The CDR3 runs from the conserved cysteine through the conserved F or W. Fields, in order: D gene, J gene, V gene, clone size, CDR3 DNA, CDR3 protein. D genes are given only for firm matches. Where a row states a size, it is once, few, many or the class of an expanded clone; other rows omit it.

>TRBD1|TRBJ2-7|TRBV29-1|few
TGCAGCGTCCGGACAGGGTTCGAGCAGTACTTC
CSVRTGFEQYF
>NA|TRBJ2-4|TRBV6-5|NA
TGTGCCAGCAGTTACTCGTTCAGGGAAGGCATTCAGTACTTC
CASSYSFREGIQYF
>TRBD1|TRBJ2-3|TRBV7-3|few
TGTGCCAGCAGCGCTACAGGGGGTTGGTCGCAGTATTTT
CASSATGGWSQYF
>TRBD2|TRBJ2-3|TRBV2|few
TGTGCCAGCGGGGGACTAGCGGACACAGATACGCAGTATTTT
CASGGLADTDTQYF
>NA|TRBJ2-1|TRBV2|NA
TGTGCCAGCAGTGATAAAGAGAGAGGGTTCTTC
CASSDKERGFF
>NA|TRBJ2-1|TRBV5-1|few
TGCGCCAGCACCCTGGAGCATCAGGGGCTCTACAATGAGCAGTTCTTC
CASTLEHQGLYNEQFF
>NA|TRBJ2-3|TRBV30|NA
TGTGCCTGGAGTGTACGAGATACGCAGTATTTT
CAWSVRDTQYF
>NA|TRBJ1-1|TRBV7-2|few
TGTGCCAGCAGCGGAGCCGGGTCCACTGAAGCTTTCTTT
CASSGAGSTEAFF
>TRBD2|TRBJ2-1|TRBV2|few
TGTGCCAGCAGTGTCTTGGGACTAGCGGGAGAAAGGAATGAGCAGTTCTTC
CASSVLGLAGERNEQFF
>NA|TRBJ2-1|TRBV20-1|once
TGCAGTGCCTCTTCGGACAATGAGCAGTTCTTC
CSASSDNEQFF
>TRBD1|TRBJ2-1|TRBV5-6|NA
TGTGCCAGCAGCCACGGACTCAACAGGGGTGAGCAGTTCTTC
CASSHGLNRGEQFF
>NA|TRBJ1-1|TRBV5-6|NA
TGTGCCAGCAGCTTGGCGGCGGGGGGCAACACTGAAGCTTTCTTT
CASSLAAGGNTEAFF
>NA|TRBJ2-7|TRBV20-1|NA
TGCAGTGCTAGAGTTGGGTTCGAGCAGTACTTC
CSARVGFEQYF
>NA|TRBJ1-1|TRBV7-9|NA
TGTGCCAGCAGTTTCCAACTAAACACTGAAGCTTTCTTT
CASSFQLNTEAFF
>NA|TRBJ2-1|TRBV9|NA
TGTGCCAGCAGCTTGACTACGCCCACCAGATACAATGAGCAGTTCTTC
CASSLTTPTRYNEQFF
>NA|TRBJ2-6|TRBV13|once
TGTGCCAGCAGCTCTTATAAAGACTCTGGGGCCAACGTCCTGACTTTC
CASSSYKDSGANVLTF
>NA|TRBJ2-2|TRBV15|once
TGTGCCACCAGCTCGATGGGGGGGGAGCTGTTTTTT
CATSSMGGELFF
>NA|TRBJ2-1|TRBV27|NA
TGTGCCAGCAGTAGAGGACAGAGCTCCTACAATGAGCAGTTCTTC
CASSRGQSSYNEQFF
>NA|TRBJ1-1|TRBV10-1|NA
TGCGCCAGCAGTAGGGGCGCAGCCCGAGAAGCTTTCTTT
CASSRGAAREAFF
>TRBD2|TRBJ2-1|TRBV19|NA
TGTGCCAGTAGTATCATGGGACTAGATACACATGAGCAGTTCTTC
CASSIMGLDTHEQFF
>NA|TRBJ1-4|TRBV19|NA
TGTGCCAGTACCCCTGGGGGGGCGAGTGGGGAAAAACTGTTTTTT
CASTPGGASGEKLFF
>NA|TRBJ1-3|TRBV7-9|NA
TGTGCCAGCAGCCAATATGAAGGAAACACCATATATTTT
CASSQYEGNTIYF
>NA|TRBJ2-4|TRBV10-2|NA
TGCGCCAGCAGACCCAGTGCCAAAAACATTCAGTACTTC
CASRPSAKNIQYF
>NA|TRBJ2-7|TRBV6-5|NA
TGTGCCAGCAGTTACTCGTTGGCAGCCTACGAGCAGTACTTC
CASSYSLAAYEQYF
>TRBD1|TRBJ2-3|TRBV5-1|NA
TGCGCCAGCAGTCCTTTAAGCAAGGGACAGGGAAACCGAGATACGCAGTATTTT
CASSPLSKGQGNRDTQYF
>TRBD1|TRBJ2-5|TRBV5-1|NA
TGCGCCAGCAGCTCGGGACAGGGGAAGGAAGAGACCCAGTACTTC
CASSSGQGKEETQYF
>TRBD2|TRBJ2-5|TRBV19|NA
TGTGCCAGTAGTATCGTTGCTAGCGGGAGGGAGACCCAGTACTTC
CASSIVASGRETQYF
>TRBD2|TRBJ2-7|TRBV9|NA
TGTGCCAGCAGCGTAGGGACTAGCGGGGCCCCGTACGAGCAGTACTTC
CASSVGTSGAPYEQYF
>TRBD2|TRBJ2-5|TRBV29-1|few
TGCAGCGTTGAATGGCGCACTAGCGGGAGGGCACGGCTTTGGGAGACCCAGTACTTC
CSVEWRTSGRARLWETQYF
>NA|TRBJ2-5|TRBV7-9|NA
TGTGCCAGCAGCTTAGGCGGAGGGGAGACCCAGTACTTC
CASSLGGGETQYF
>NA|TRBJ2-3|TRBV19|few
TGTGCCAGTAGTATAGACGACAGTTTCGGGGCAGATACGCAGTATTTT
CASSIDDSFGADTQYF
>NA|TRBJ2-1|TRBV6-6|NA
TGTGCCAGCAGGGCCAGACAAGCGAATGAGCAGTTCTTC
CASRARQANEQFF
>NA|TRBJ2-1|TRBV6-6|NA
TGTGCCAGCAGTTCGGTGGCCCTGGGGCTCAATGAGCAGTTCTTC
CASSSVALGLNEQFF
>NA|TRBJ1-2|TRBV6-1|NA
TGTGCCAGCAGCCCCCTGACAAGCCGGAGCAGCTACACCTTC
CASSPLTSRSSYTF
>NA|TRBJ2-5|TRBV13|few
TGTGCCAGCAGCTTAGCCCTTAACCTAGCCATCCAAGAGACCCAGTACTTC
CASSLALNLAIQETQYF
>NA|TRBJ2-5|TRBV19|NA
TGTGCCAGTAGTACGTCGCATAAAGAGACCCAGTACTTC
CASSTSHKETQYF
>NA|TRBJ1-1|TRBV10-3|NA
TGTGCCATCAACCGACAGGAGGGTGTTACTGAAGCTTTCTTT
CAINRQEGVTEAFF
>NA|TRBJ2-2|TRBV7-9|NA
TGTGCCAGCAGCCCCTCTGACGGTTACACCGGGGAGCTGTTTTTT
CASSPSDGYTGELFF
>NA|TRBJ1-5|TRBV5-8|NA
TGTGCCAGCAGCTCTAACAGTCGCAATCAGCCCCAGCATTTT
CASSSNSRNQPQHF
>NA|TRBJ2-7|TRBV29-1|few
TGCAGCGTTAGGGTCGACGAGCAGTACTTC
CSVRVDEQYF
>NA|TRBJ2-1|TRBV11-3|many
TGTGCCAGCAGCAAATGGGGCGGGGTCGGTGCTCATGAGCAGTTCTTC
CASSKWGGVGAHEQFF
>TRBD1|TRBJ2-5|TRBV11-2|NA
TGTGCCAGCAGCTCGGGGACAGGGTACGCGGAGACCCAGTACTTC
CASSSGTGYAETQYF
>NA|TRBJ2-3|TRBV29-1|NA
TGCAGCGTTGTCCTGGTAGATACGCAGTATTTT
CSVVLVDTQYF
>NA|TRBJ2-7|TRBV6-5|NA
TGTGCCCCCCAGGGATACGAGCAGTACTTC
CAPQGYEQYF
>NA|TRBJ2-5|TRBV11-3|NA
TGTGCCAGCAGCTTAGGAGGGGCAGAGACCCAGTACTTC
CASSLGGAETQYF
>TRBD2|TRBJ2-1|TRBV7-8|NA
TGTGCCAGCAGCTTCGGACTAGCGGGAGTCAGGGGTTACAATGAGCAGTTCTTC
CASSFGLAGVRGYNEQFF
>NA|TRBJ1-5|TRBV7-2|few
TGTGCCAGCAGCTTAGCAGCGACAGGTATTCAGCCCCAGCATTTT
CASSLAATGIQPQHF
>TRBD2|TRBJ2-7|TRBV5-1|few
TGCGCCAGCAGCTTGGTATCTAGCGGGCTCACCTACGAGCAGTACTTC
CASSLVSSGLTYEQYF
>TRBD1|TRBJ1-3|TRBV18|NA
TGTGCCAGCTCATTCGTAAGCTCGGGACAGAGCTCTGGAAACACCATATATTTT
CASSFVSSGQSSGNTIYF
>NA|TRBJ1-1|TRBV28|NA
TGTGCCAGCAGCACCCTTCCACAGGAGAACACTGAAGCTTTCTTT
CASSTLPQENTEAFF
>TRBD1|TRBJ1-1|TRBV5-1|NA
TGCGCCAGCAGCTTGTTCCCTCGGTCAGGGGGTAGCACTGAAGCTTTCTTT
CASSLFPRSGGSTEAFF
>NA|TRBJ2-1|TRBV27|NA
TGTGCCAGCCGGACTACCGGCTCCTACAATGAGCAGTTCTTC
CASRTTGSYNEQFF
>NA|TRBJ2-5|TRBV4-3|few
TGCGCCAGCAGCCAAGACAGGGCCGGACGGGGCGAGACCCAGTACTTC
CASSQDRAGRGETQYF
>NA|TRBJ1-4|TRBV15|NA
TGTGCCACCAGCAGATCCTCCAGCGAGAATGAAAAACTGTTTTTT
CATSRSSSENEKLFF
>NA|TRBJ2-7|TRBV9|NA
TGTGCCAGCAGCTCCCGAGAAGGAGGTTCCTACGAGCAGTACTTC
CASSSREGGSYEQYF